In its sample, the clone carrying this TCR beta chain was seen a few times. Its cognate antigen is unknown. These data originate in a study of shared clonotypes between healthy human individuals. Looking at the study overall: A couple of women and a few men aged 18 to 49 made up the donors. For every donor, three CD4 naive, three CD4 memory, two CD8 naive and one CD8 memory plates were used. Study-wide points: Naive subsets, compared against memory subsets, generally had larger estimated richness values.

Germline V CDR1 and CDR2: MNHNY, SVGAGI (reference sequence). The length of the CDR3 is 12 residues. Trimming shortened V by 5 bases and J by 5 bases, and 9 bases separated the two germline ends. Profiled with immunoSEQ multiplex PCR; TCRdb holds only in-frame clones, not every one. The repertoire holds around 2,000,000 clones, with roughly 91% as singletons. CD45RO-negative, CCR7-positively selected cells formed the naive CD8 fraction, excluding terminally differentiated effector memory CD45RA+ cells. Every donor was a Caucasian adult from Nashville, Tennessee. The V gene is TRBV6-6, the J gene TRBJ1-1; D is unclear. The receptor was isolated from a man in his late teens or twenties in good health. Some clones in this sample may be carry-over from other donors' samples. What was sequenced was naive CD8+ T cells from PBMCs. This CDR3 reads CASSREITEAFF. Written as DNA, the CDR3 is TGTGCCAGCAGTCGCGAGATAACTGAAGCTTTCTTT.